These 17 T cell receptor beta chains originate from one sample sequenced in a study of blood T cell repertoires in COVID-19. TCRdb keeps only in-frame clones here, not all; method: immunoSEQ multiplex PCR. The sample yields approximately 80,000 clones, just over 85% seen once. Sample: peripheral blood. The receptors derive from a human donor in a cohort sampled during active COVID-19.

The chain combines TRBV6-4 with TRBJ2-3; 8 bases are shared with TRBD1. CDR3 size: 16 residues. The V gene's germline CDR1 is MRHNA and CDR2 SNTAGT. With V trimmed by 8 bases and J by 1 base, 11 bases remained unmatched. The CDR3 DNA sequence: TGTGCCAGCTCTTTGACAGGGGAGGTCGGCACAGATACGCAGTATTTT. This gives the protein CASSLTGEVGTDTQYF.

The chain has TRBV3-1 (or the pseudogene TRBV3-2) and TRBJ1-5; possibly TRBD1 for D (6 bases). V lost 2 bases, J lost 2 bases, and 16 bases lay in between. Germline CDR1 LGHDT, CDR2 YNNKEL (reference sequence). The CDR3 is made up of 17 amino acids. The chain's CDR3 is CASSQSAGGRGNQPQHF. Written as DNA, the CDR3 is TGTGCCAGCAGCCAATCGGCGGGGGGCCGTGGCAATCAGCCCCAGCATTTT.

The DNA for the CDR3 is TGCGCCAGCAGCTTCGGGGGAGTAAACACCGGGGAGCTGTTTTTT. Translating it yields CASSFGGVNTGELFF. The chain links TRBV5-1 to TRBJ2-2, with D possibly matching TRBD2 (6 bases). Looked up from germline, CDR1 is SGHRS and CDR2 is YFSETQ. CDR3 length: 15 residues. V was clipped by 2 bases and J by 2 bases, with 10 bases between them.

The rearrangement links TRBV9 to TRBJ2-3, with 8 bases matching TRBD2. CDR3 length equals 16 residues. The trim removed 0 bases at V and 8 bases at J, leaving 11 bases unmatched. CDR1 is SGDLS, CDR2 YYNGEE, per germline. CDR3 nucleotides: TGTGCCAGCAGCGTAGAAAGGACTAGCCCTATGGGTACGCAGTATTTT. This codes for CASSVERTSPMGTQYF.

The V call is TRBV4-3, the J call TRBJ2-7, with 7 positions matching TRBD2. This CDR3 is built from 15 residues. V was clipped by 0 bases and J by 0 bases; unmatched bases: 2. Germline V CDR1 and CDR2: LGHNA, YSLEER. CDR3 bases: TGCGCCAGCAGCCAAGATGGCGGGAGCTCCTACGAGCAGTACTTC. Residues: CASSQDGGSSYEQYF.

The chain uses TRBV10-3 and TRBJ2-5; D not certain. Germline values: CDR1 ENHRY, CDR2 SYGVKD. The V and J ends lost 8 bases and 5 bases respectively, with 15 bases between them. The CDR3 runs 13 residues. CDR3 DNA: TGTGCCATCTCCCCGGCGTCCGGGGAGACCCAGTACTTC. Amino acid sequence: CAISPASGETQYF.

V and J are TRBV7-9 and TRBJ2-7, with 11 nucleotides matching TRBD1. In germline, CDR1 is SEHNR, CDR2 FQNEAQ (reference sequence). The CDR3 has 14 amino acids. The V gene end was trimmed by 5 bases and the J gene end by 5 bases; junction bases not matched to a gene: 5. The CDR3 loop is CASSGWDRGDEQYF. CDR3 nucleotides: TGTGCCAGCAGCGGTTGGGACAGGGGGGACGAGCAGTACTTC.

This clone was seen more than once but under ten times. CDR3 nucleotides: TGTGCCAGCATTCCGGGACAGGGAGTGCCCCTCCACTTT. Protein: CASIPGQGVPLHF. This chain links TRBV27 with TRBJ1-6, with 9 positions matching TRBD1. CDR1 is MNHEY, CDR2 SMNVEV, per germline (reference sequence). Trimming removed 7 bases from V and 13 bases from J; junction bases left unmatched: 8. The CDR3 is made up of 13 amino acids.

Only a few counts were recorded for this clone. This CDR3 is CASSQDPRGYGYTF. In nucleotides, the CDR3 is TGCGCCAGCAGCCAAGATCCCAGGGGGTATGGCTACACCTTC. V and J are TRBV4-3 and TRBJ1-2, with TRBD1 matching over 7 bases. CDR1 and CDR2 from the germline V gene are LGHNA and YSLEER. This CDR3 contains 14 residues. After removal of 0 bases from V and 5 bases from J, the junction contained 3 bases not matched to a gene.

This chain uses TRBV11-3 with TRBJ2-2; 14 bases are shared with TRBD2. The CDR3 is made up of 15 amino acids. The germline V gene has CDR1 SGHNT and CDR2 YENEEA. J lost 6 bases, V lost 4 bases, and 1 base had no gene match. The CDR3 here is CASSSTSGRAGELFF. The DNA of the CDR3 is TGTGCCAGCAGCTCGACTAGCGGGAGGGCCGGGGAGCTGTTTTTT.

V and J are TRBV12-3 or TRBV12-4 and TRBJ2-1; 11 nucleotides agree with TRBD2. The CDR3 sequence is 12 residues long. Germline trimming cut 7 bases from V and 10 bases from J; bases unmatched to any gene: 3. The CDR3 DNA is TGTGCCAGCAAACTAGCGGGAGACGAGCAGTTCTTC. Encoded protein: CASKLAGDEQFF.

The chain combines TRBV19 with TRBJ2-2, with a possible D match to TRBD1 (5 bases). Trimming removed 2 bases at V and 1 base at J, with 8 bases between. The germline V gene encodes CDR1 LNHDA and CDR2 SQIVND (reference sequence). The CDR3 extends over 15 amino acids. The CDR3 loop is CASSIRGWNTGELFF. The CDR3 DNA follows: TGTGCCAGTAGTATAAGGGGTTGGAACACCGGGGAGCTGTTTTTT. Variable domain in full (rest from reference TRBV19 and TRBJ2-2): DGGITQSPKYLFRKEGQNVTLSCEQNLNHDAMYWYRQDPGQGLRLIYYSQIVNDFQKGDIAEGYSVSREKKESFPLTVTSAQKNPTAFYLCASSIRGWNTGELFFGEGSRLTVL.

V gene TRBV2 combines with J gene TRBJ1-1; possible D gene TRBD1, 5 bases. CDR1 SNHLY and CDR2 FYNNEI come from the germline V gene. V lost 5 bases and J lost 7, with 11 bases in between. The CDR3 runs to 12 residues. The CDR3 protein is CASSTDSHEAFF. CDR3 DNA: TGTGCCAGCAGTACCGACAGCCATGAAGCTTTCTTT. The whole variable domain, remainder taken from reference TRBV2 and TRBJ1-1, is EPEVTQTPSHQVTQMGQEVILRCVPISNHLYFYWYRQILGQKVEFLVSFYNNEISEKSEIFDDQFSVERPDGSNFTLKIRSTKLEDSAMYFCASSTDSHEAFFGQGTRLTVV.

The chain combines TRBV4-2 with TRBJ2-3; D possibly corresponds to TRBD2 (5 bases). The CDR3 has 16 amino acids. Germline-derived CDR1 and CDR2 are LGHNA and YNFKEQ. The germline V and J ends were trimmed by 0 bases and 4 bases, with 14 bases remaining between them. For the CDR3, the DNA is TGTGCCAGCAGCCAAGAATCGAGTGGGAGTTCAGATACGCAGTATTTT. It yields the protein CASSQESSGSSDTQYF.

The chain has TRBV6-5 and TRBJ2-7; a weak D match, TRBD1 (6 bases). There are 11 residues in the CDR3. The germline V and J ends were trimmed by 7 bases and 3 bases, with 7 bases remaining between them. The germline CDR1 and CDR2 sequences are MNHEY and SVGAGI. The CDR3 loop reads CASKQGYEQYF. The CDR3 bases are TGTGCCAGCAAACAGGGCTACGAGCAGTACTTC.

In DNA, the CDR3 is TGTGCCAGCAGTGAAGCTAGTACTCCGCGAAGCACAGATACGCAGTATTTT. It yields the protein CASSEASTPRSTDTQYF. This sequence joins TRBV6-1 and TRBJ2-3, with D hard to call. Trimming stripped 0 bases from V and 0 bases from J, with 13 bases between. The V gene's germline CDR1 is MNHNS and CDR2 SASEGT. This CDR3 comprises 17 residues.

The rearrangement links TRBV7-2 to TRBJ1-2; TRBD1 agrees at 9 bases. The CDR3 has 13 amino acids. V gave up 5 bases and J gave up 5 bases; unmatched junction bases: 3. Germline CDR1 reads SGHTA; CDR2 reads FQGNSA. The CDR3 reads CASSQGTGYGYTF. The CDR3 DNA reads as TGTGCCAGCAGCCAAGGGACAGGGTATGGCTACACCTTC.